This record concerns one TCR beta chain sequence. Its antigen remains unidentified. The junction and the germline gene differ at one end; a read error may be behind it. From around 0.5 ug of total RNA, TCR beta-specific cDNA was reverse-transcribed using a constant-region primer. Employing slightly modified ARM-PCR, three nested multiplex PCR rounds were run, and these gave rise to the TCR beta libraries. The study ran its first two PCR rounds for roughly 9 cycles each, using TRBV1-TRBV30 forward primers and a C-beta reverse primer. TCRdb itself ran the multiplex PCR reads through MiXCR, one entry per CDR3 protein. Of approximately 73,000 distinct CDR3 sequences in the sample, about 64% were seen once. The sample is drawn from a study of tumor-infiltrating lymphocytes in primary liver carcinoma. The study, taken as a whole, reports: Tumor tissue displayed a significantly greater top-250-clone fraction than blood (p = 0.039). Tumor-adjacent and tumor-blood pairs overlapped less than tumor region pairs did. The proportion of top clones found throughout all five tumor regions was only about 7.5-25%.

This CDR3 is built from 15 residues. Germline lookup yields CDR1 SGHNT and CDR2 YYREEE (reference sequence). Co-extraction yielded RNA and DNA from around 18-30 mg of unsorted bulk tissue. Each tumor sample had over 85% viable tumor cells. Sequenced sample: liver tumor tissue from sampling region 4. Sample subset: tumor region T4, right-lateral pole. The chain combines TRBV5-4 with TRBJ1-1; a weak D match, TRBD1 (5 bases). This sequence originates from a woman aged 60 to 75 with primary liver carcinoma and hepatitis B virus infection. CDR3 sequence reads: CANSLRGTLNTEASF. The CDR3 nucleotides read TGCGCCAACAGCTTGAGAGGGACCCTTAACACTGAAGCTTCCTTT.